This T cell receptor (beta chain) was sequenced in a study of PD-L1 blockade in urothelial cancer. At the level of the study: Patients commenced atezolizumab at some point between 2014 and 2015, and it was given at 1,200 mg intravenously every 3 weeks. Samples of blood were analyzed 3 weeks (second dose) and 6 weeks after treatment start. Blood samples had a median of approximately 150,000 T cells, tens of thousands of unique TCRs, and clonality 0.07 to 0.08.

This clone is classed as medium-sized (0.01 to 0.1%). The diagnosis in patients was locally advanced or metastatic urothelial carcinoma. Trimming removed 3 bases from V and 0 bases from J, with 9 bases in between. Germline CDR1 MNHNS, CDR2 SASEGT. This CDR3 region has 15 residues. Assay used: immunoSEQ multiplex PCR; TCRdb lists only in-frame clones, some missing. The sample has more than 45,000 clones; 82% are singletons. This specimen was PBMCs, taken around atezolizumab (anti-PD-L1) treatment. The rearrangement links TRBV6-1 to TRBJ1-3, with D tentatively TRBD1 (5 bases). The receptor's source is a man aged 65-85 years with urothelial cancer. The CDR3 sequence is CASSDKDTSGNTIYF. The CDR3 DNA follows: TGTGCCAGCAGTGACAAGGACACCTCTGGAAACACCATATATTTT.